This passage covers 10 T cell receptor beta chains from one sample sequenced in a study of STAT5B mutations in CD4+ large granular lymphocyte leukemia. Libraries were prepared by immunoSEQ multiplex PCR; TCRdb keeps only in-frame clonotypes and omits some of them. The data show around 37,000 clones, with around 80% seen just once and less than 0.6% held by the top ten. Sequencing input: CD4+ T cells from blood buffy coats. The source of these receptors is a human donor in good health.

The chain couples TRBV5-6 to TRBJ2-5; D is possibly TRBD1 or TRBD2 (5 bases each). Trimming took off 0 bases at V and 5 bases at J, with 11 bases between the two ends. CDR1 and CDR2 (germline): SGHDT, YYEEEE. The CDR3 has 14 amino acids. This CDR3 reads CASSLGPWGETQYF. DNA for the CDR3: TGTGCCAGCAGCTTGGGACCCTGGGGGGAGACCCAGTACTTC.

This clone was counted once. V is TRBV10-3 and J is TRBJ1-2; 7 bases align to TRBD1. Per germline, CDR1 ENHRY and CDR2 SYGVKD. This CDR3 contains 19 residues. J gave up 0 bases and V 4 bases, and 17 bases lay outside the gene matches. Written as DNA, the CDR3 is TGTGCCATCAGTGGTGATAGCTTTGGGACAGCCGTGTCTAACTATGGCTACACCTTC. Translated, it gives CAISGDSFGTAVSNYGYTF.

This chain uses TRBV5-1 with TRBJ2-5; D gene uncertain. The V end was cut by 5 bases, the J end by 2 bases, with 4 bases between. Germline V gene sequence: CDR1 SGHRS, CDR2 YFSETQ. The CDR3 runs to 11 residues. CDR3 loop: CASRNQETQYF. CDR3 bases: TGCGCCAGCAGGAATCAAGAGACCCAGTACTTC.

The rearrangement links TRBV6-6 to TRBJ1-2, with D maybe TRBD1 (5 bases). This CDR3 region has 16 residues. Germline V gene lookup returns CDR1 MNHNY and CDR2 SVGAGI (reference sequence). With 0 bases removed from V and 2 bases from J, the gap between germline ends came to 13 bases. The CDR3 DNA reads as TGTGCCAGCAGTTACTCGATCGACAGTCCAAACTATGGCTACACCTTC. Amino acid sequence: CASSYSIDSPNYGYTF.

The chain uses TRBV11-2 and TRBJ2-3; 7 bases fit TRBD1. From germline, CDR1 is SGHAT and CDR2 FQNNGV. This CDR3 has 13 residues. With 6 bases clipped from V and 6 bases from J, the junction kept 6 bases outside the gene matches. The CDR3 loop is CASSPDRHDTQYF. The CDR3 DNA reads as TGTGCCAGCAGTCCGGACAGGCACGATACGCAGTATTTT.

This rearrangement joins TRBV18 to TRBJ2-7; 13 bases line up with TRBD2. Trimming took 4 bases from V and 3 from J; bases not matched to a gene: 3. CDR1 is KGHSH and CDR2 is LQKENI in the germline V gene. The CDR3 spans 15 residues. Written as DNA, the CDR3 is TGTGCCAGCTCACGGACTAGCGGGAGTCTCTACGAGCAGTACTTC. It yields the protein CASSRTSGSLYEQYF.

This clone was detected once. This sequence joins TRBV5-6 and TRBJ2-1; D unresolved. This CDR3 spans 17 amino acids. CDR1 is SGHDT and CDR2 is YYEEEE in the germline V gene. V was trimmed by 3 bases and J by 0 bases, leaving 16 bases between them. In DNA form, the CDR3 reads TGTGCCAGCAGCTCTGGGATGGCCTGGAGCTCCTACAATGAGCAGTTCTTC. Translating gives CASSSGMAWSSYNEQFF.

The chain recombines TRBV5-1 with TRBJ2-2; TRBD2 aligns across 7 bases. V was clipped by 1 base and J by 2 bases; unmatched bases: 5. CDR1 and CDR2 (germline): SGHRS, YFSETQ. CDR3 length: 16 residues. This CDR3 is CASSLTGGSNTGELFF. CDR3 coding DNA: TGCGCCAGCAGCTTGACGGGGGGATCCAACACCGGGGAGCTGTTTTTT.

This rearrangement joins TRBV6-6 to TRBJ1-3, with no clear D. The CDR3 contains 16 residues. Germline assignment: CDR1 MNHNY and CDR2 SVGAGI (reference sequence). V lost 6 bases to trimming and J lost 0 bases, with 15 bases between them. The CDR3, as DNA: TGTGCCAGCAGCTCCGGGCCCCAGAGCTCTGGAAACACCATATATTTT. Amino acids: CASSSGPQSSGNTIYF.

The CDR3 DNA reads as TGTGCCAGCAGTGACGGCCGCACAGATACGCAGTATTTT. Encoded protein: CASSDGRTDTQYF. The chain links TRBV6-4 to TRBJ2-3; D is undetermined. The CDR3 spans 13 residues. Trimming shortened V by 2 bases and J by 1 base, and 4 bases separated the two germline ends. CDR1 MRHNA and CDR2 SNTAGT come from the germline V gene.